This TCR beta chain was observed in a study of shared clonotypes between healthy human individuals. Study-wide context: The donor pool was made up of two women and three men aged 18 to 49.

TCRdb keeps only in-frame clones here, not all; method: immunoSEQ multiplex PCR. The sample has 800,000 to 1,200,000 clones, around 78% seen once. In germline, CDR1 is SGDLS, CDR2 YYNGEE. Trimming left V 4 bases short and J 1 base short, with 17 bases between. The CDR3 has 16 amino acids. The chain employs TRBV9 and TRBJ1-1; possibly TRBD1 for D (5 bases). Sequenced: memory CD4+ T cells from PBMCs. Described subset: CD45RA-negative fraction. This sequence originates from a man aged 18 to 30 in good health. Some clones in this sample may be carry-over from other donors' samples. The CDR3 reads CASSPYKGGGNTEAFF. The CDR3 region has the DNA TGTGCCAGCAGCCCTTACAAAGGTGGGGGGAACACTGAAGCTTTCTTT.